Below are 22 T cell receptor beta chains sequenced from a single sample in a study of regulatory T cells in long-lasting Graves disease (dated by TCRdb to about 2021). Library preparation employed multiplex PCR. TCRdb shows the sequencer as Illumina HiSeq 4000. iRepertoire HTBI primers and Arm-PCR amplification of CDR3 regions were used to construct TCR beta libraries. TCRdb redid the processing of the public reads, applying fastp at Q25 and MiXCR, and retained in-frame beta chains. Entries are consolidated by CDR3 protein sequence, retaining the most common genes and DNA. Within this sample are 400,000 to 550,000 distinct CDR3 sequences, with roughly 17% of them counted one time only. 23% of the sample goes to the ten largest clones. The sample's time point label, in plain terms: newly diagnosed GD, antithyroid drugs for less than 3 months. RNA was extracted from PBMCs in TRIzol for both TCR sequencing and RNA sequencing.

These data were also filed under a second study, of T cells in Graves' hyperthyroidism and ophthalmopathy.

The material was peripheral blood mononuclear cells (PBMCs), obtained at new diagnosis, from a patient treated with antithyroid drugs. The source of these receptors is a woman between 18 and 30 years old with Graves disease. Donor details come from another sample of the same person, matched by shared clones.

A few counts support this clonotype. The chain is built from TRBV5-6 and TRBJ1-4; unclear D gene. This CDR3 is 13 amino acids long. With 5 bases removed from V and 3 bases from J, the gap between germline ends came to 8 bases. Per germline, CDR1 SGHDT and CDR2 YYEEEE. The CDR3 DNA is TGTGCCAGCAGTTCGGGGTCTAATGAAAAACTGTTTTTT. Its translation is CASSSGSNEKLFF.

This clonotype has a handful of counts. The CDR3, as DNA: TGTGCCAGCAGTGGTGTGACCCAGTACTTC. This gives the protein CASSGVTQYF. This rearrangement joins TRBV2 to TRBJ2-5; unclear D gene. Germline CDR1 and CDR2: SNHLY and FYNNEI. CDR3 length: 10 amino acids. The ends were cut back, 4 bases at V and 7 bases at J, with 4 bases in the middle.

This clonotype appeared many times. The chain couples TRBV20-1 to TRBJ2-1, with a possible D match to TRBD1 (5 bases). With 1 base removed from V and 4 bases from J, the gap between germline ends came to 5 bases. Germline loops: CDR1 DFQATT, CDR2 SNEGSKA (reference sequence). The CDR3 runs 12 residues. CDR3 region: CSARGQYNEQFF. The DNA of the CDR3 is TGCAGTGCTAGAGGACAGTACAATGAGCAGTTCTTC.

The chain is built from TRBV30 and TRBJ2-7, with 12 bases lining up with TRBD2. The CDR3 totals 14 residues. Germline lookup yields CDR1 GTSNPN and CDR2 SVGIG (reference sequence). J gave up 2 bases and V 5 bases, and 4 bases lay outside the gene matches. Here the CDR3 reads CAWGLAGTTYEQYF. In nucleotides, the CDR3 is TGTGCCTGGGGACTAGCGGGAACCACCTACGAGCAGTACTTC.

This clonotype was detected ten times or more. The rearrangement joins TRBV20-1 to TRBJ2-1; no clear D. V was shortened by 1 base and J by 9 bases, with 10 bases between the two germline ends. Germline loops: CDR1 DFQATT, CDR2 SNEGSKA (reference sequence). CDR3 length equals 12 residues. The CDR3 sequence: CSARVNLPEQFF. CDR3 DNA: TGCAGTGCTAGAGTAAACCTGCCTGAGCAGTTCTTC.

The chain recombines TRBV5-4 with TRBJ2-1; 13 bases line up with TRBD2. The germline V gene has CDR1 SGHNT and CDR2 YYREEE (reference sequence). V gave up 0 bases and J gave up 9 bases; unmatched junction bases: 15. The CDR3 totals 19 residues. The CDR3 sequence: CASSLAGLAGAHWIGEQFF. CDR3 DNA sequence: TGTGCCAGCAGCTTGGCCGGACTAGCGGGAGCGCACTGGATTGGTGAGCAGTTCTTC.

This clonotype has a count of ten or more. This chain uses TRBV20-1 with TRBJ2-3; tentative D call: TRBD2 (5 bases). The CDR3 covers 11 residues. The V gene lost 7 bases and the J gene lost 2 bases, with 7 bases spanning the gap. CDR1 DFQATT and CDR2 SNEGSKA come from the germline V gene (reference sequence). This CDR3 is CSETITDTQYF. The DNA of the CDR3 is TGCAGTGAGACTATCACAGATACGCAGTATTTT.

This clonotype was detected many times. The chain has TRBV28 and TRBJ2-7; 10 nucleotides line up with TRBD1. The CDR3 is 16 amino acids. Germline CDR1 MDHEN, CDR2 SYDVKM. Losses at the gene ends were 4 bases for V and 3 bases for J; bases not matched to a gene: 9. The CDR3 bases are TGTGCCAGCAGTTCCCGGGACAGGGGATTTTTCTACGAGCAGTACTTC. This codes for CASSSRDRGFFYEQYF. Looking up the rest from reference TRBV28 and TRBJ2-7 gives the full variable domain: DVKVTQSSRYLVKRTGEKVFLECVQDMDHENMFWYRQDPGLGLRLIYFSYDVKMKEKGDIPEGYSVSREKKERFSLILESASTNQTSMYLCASSSRDRGFFYEQYFGPGTRLTVT.

This chain joins TRBV20-1 and TRBJ2-1; the D gene is possibly TRBD2 (6 bases). This CDR3 comprises 10 residues. Germline loops: CDR1 DFQATT, CDR2 SNEGSKA (reference sequence). The V gene lost 5 bases and the J gene lost 13 bases, with 12 bases spanning the gap. The DNA of the CDR3 is TGCAGTGCTCAACTAGCTCGTCAGTTCTTC. Protein sequence: CSAQLARQFF.

This clonotype appeared many times. The chain joins TRBV27 to TRBJ1-1; 8 bases fit TRBD1. Germline CDR1 reads MNHEY; CDR2 reads SMNVEV (reference sequence). J gave up 5 bases and V 5 bases, and 10 bases lay outside the gene matches. The CDR3 loop spans 15 amino acids. CDR3 residues: CASSGQGRGWTEAFF. In DNA, the CDR3 is TGTGCCAGCAGTGGACAGGGTAGGGGGTGGACTGAAGCTTTCTTT.

This clonotype was recorded many times. V and J are TRBV12-3 or TRBV12-4 and TRBJ2-3, with 9 bases aligning to TRBD2. V trimming: 5 bases; J trimming: 6 bases; junction bases outside the gene matches: 12. This CDR3 contains 16 residues. Here the CDR3 reads CASSGSGRRRRDTQYF. The CDR3 nucleotides read TGTGCCAGCAGTGGAAGCGGGAGGAGACGGCGGGATACGCAGTATTTT.

There are many counts of this clonotype. V and J are TRBV7-3 and TRBJ2-2; maybe TRBD1 (6 bases). V shed 4 bases and J shed 2 bases, with 14 bases lying between them. There are 16 residues in the CDR3. The V gene's germline CDR1 is SGHTA and CDR2 FQGTGA. Here the CDR3 reads CASSSGARINTGELFF. CDR3 DNA sequence: TGTGCCAGCAGCTCAGGGGCGCGGATTAACACCGGGGAGCTGTTTTTT.

The sample holds a few counts of this clonotype. The chain links TRBV15 to TRBJ2-1; D perhaps matches TRBD1 (7 bases). The CDR3 covers 15 residues. V gave up 0 bases and J gave up 4 bases, with 10 bases separating them. CDR1 is LNHNV, CDR2 YYDKDF, per germline (reference sequence). The CDR3 loop is CATSRDSGGYNEQFF. The CDR3 DNA follows: TGTGCCACCAGCAGAGATTCAGGGGGGTACAATGAGCAGTTCTTC. Complete variable domain (other parts from reference TRBV15 and TRBJ2-1): DAMVIQNPRYQVTQFGKPVTLSCSQTLNHNVMYWYQQKSSQAPKLLFHYYDKDFNNEADTPDNFQSRRPNTSFCFLDIRSPGLGDTAMYLCATSRDSGGYNEQFFGPGTRLTVL.

There are many counts of this clonotype. The CDR3 DNA reads TGTGCCAGCAGCCCGTCTAGGGCGGTTAGCACAGATACGCAGTATTTT. This gives the protein CASSPSRAVSTDTQYF. The chain recombines TRBV7-2 with TRBJ2-3, with unresolved D. Germline assignment: CDR1 SGHTA and CDR2 FQGNSA. Trimming took 5 bases from V and 0 from J, leaving 15 bases between them. The CDR3 extends over 16 amino acids.

In this sample, this clonotype turned up a few times. The chain is built from TRBV15 and TRBJ2-7; TRBD1 might be the D (6 bases). Germline V gene lookup returns CDR1 LNHNV and CDR2 YYDKDF (reference sequence). Trimming pared 5 bases from V and 1 base from J, leaving 12 bases between. This CDR3 comprises 14 residues. The CDR3 protein is CATSGRDTSYEQYF. The CDR3 DNA sequence: TGTGCCACCAGCGGCCGGGACACATCCTACGAGCAGTACTTC.

This clonotype was seen at least ten times. Here the CDR3 DNA reads TGCGCCAGCAGCTTGGGACCGGGACAGGGGGCTGGAGATACGCAGTATTTT. Translating gives CASSLGPGQGAGDTQYF. J is TRBJ2-3 and V is TRBV5-1; 12 bases map to TRBD1. The V segment lost 0 bases and the J segment 5 bases; nucleotides outside the gene matches: 7. This CDR3 region has 17 residues. CDR1 is SGHRS, CDR2 YFSETQ, per germline.

V gene TRBV6-2 or TRBV6-3 combines with J gene TRBJ1-1, with D perhaps matching TRBD1 (5 bases). This CDR3 is 14 amino acids long. Trimming pared 5 bases from V and 1 base from J, leaving 11 bases between. Germline V CDR1 and CDR2: MNHEY, SVGEGT. The CDR3 loop reads CASSEIGANTEAFF. CDR3 DNA sequence: TGTGCCAGCAGTGAAATTGGGGCGAACACTGAAGCTTTCTTT.

The genes are TRBV7-9 and TRBJ2-2, with D perhaps matching TRBD1 (6 bases). Trimming removed 4 bases from V and 0 bases from J, with 18 bases in between. This CDR3 is built from 18 residues. Per germline, CDR1 SEHNR and CDR2 FQNEAQ (reference sequence). CDR3 DNA: TGTGCCAGCAGCTCGACAAAGCCGGGACAATCGAACACCGGGGAGCTGTTTTTT. Its translation is CASSSTKPGQSNTGELFF.

The V gene is TRBV10-3, the J gene TRBJ2-5, with a possible D match to TRBD1 (6 bases). Germline CDR1 is ENHRY and CDR2 is SYGVKD. Trimming took off 7 bases at V and 4 bases at J, with 10 bases between the two ends. CDR3 size: 12 residues. The CDR3 DNA is TGTGCCATCAAGGAAGGGGGAGAGACCCAGTACTTC. Protein sequence: CAIKEGGETQYF.

At least ten counts were recorded for this clonotype. The chain has TRBV3-1 and TRBJ2-2; D remains unclear. The CDR3 is made up of 12 amino acids. V was cut by 4 bases and J by 6 bases, with 6 bases left in between. CDR1 and CDR2 from the germline V gene are LGHDT and YNNKEL (reference sequence). The CDR3 spells CASSLPSGELFF. CDR3 nucleotides: TGTGCCAGCAGCCTTCCATCCGGGGAGCTGTTTTTT.

This clonotype was seen at least ten times. The chain uses TRBV11-2 and TRBJ2-3; TRBD1 might be the D (6 bases). Germline-derived CDR1 and CDR2 are SGHAT and FQNNGV. With 2 bases removed from V and 1 base from J, the gap between germline ends came to 16 bases. The length of the CDR3 is 17 residues. The CDR3 nucleotides read TGTGCCAGCAGCTTACTTCAGGGGACACCTCGCACAGATACGCAGTATTTT. Protein: CASSLLQGTPRTDTQYF.

In this sample, this clonotype turned up many times. The chain joins TRBV30 to TRBJ2-7; no firm D call. Germline V lookup: CDR1 GTSNPN, CDR2 SVGIG (reference sequence). This CDR3 contains 12 residues. The V gene lost 4 bases and the J gene lost 2 bases, with 9 bases spanning the gap. The CDR3 DNA reads TGTGCCTGGAACCGAAAGGCCTACGAGCAGTACTTC. Its protein is CAWNRKAYEQYF.